The text below deals with one T cell receptor (beta chain). The data stem from a study of CD8 T cells in Susac syndrome. CDR1 SGHTA and CDR2 FQGTGA come from the germline V gene. The CDR3 consists of 13 residues. Trimming took 5 bases from V and 4 from J, leaving 11 bases between them. The authors reverse transcribed 0.5 to 1 ug RNA with random hexamers. Multiplex PCR with immunoSEQ amplified the TCR beta CDR3 across 54 Vbeta and 13 Jbeta. TCRdb reanalysed the immunoSEQ multiplex PCR reads using MiXCR and keeps one entry per CDR3 protein. The sample yields 180,000 or so distinct CDR3 sequences, approximately 94% seen once. TCR beta sequencing was performed on blood CD8+ and CD4+ T cells.

The sequence came from a human donor with multiple sclerosis. Sequencing input: CD4+ T cells from PBMCs. The V gene is TRBV7-3, the J gene TRBJ1-1; D is perhaps TRBD1 (5 bases). The CDR3 nucleotides read TGTGCCAGCAGCATGACAGTCCTCACTGAAGCTTTCTTT. Amino acid sequence: CASSMTVLTEAFF.